Listed below are T cell receptor beta chains from one sample, sequenced in a study of blood T cell repertoires in COVID-19. Using immunoSEQ multiplex PCR, the repertoire was profiled, and TCRdb retains in-frame clones only, with some absent. The sample gives about 140,000 clones, over 65% of which show up once; around 5.5% is in the top ten. Specimen: PBMCs or T cells enriched from blood (not recorded which). All receptors derive from a woman between 45 and 65 years old who had recovered from COVID-19. Each CDR3 is given with its conserved first and last residue. A D gene is named only where the DNA matches it firmly. A clone size is listed for some rows: how often the clone was seen (once, few, many), or a class if it is expanded.

j_gene	v_gene	abundance	d_gene	CDR3aa	CDR3nt
TRBJ2-3	TRBV5-1	-	-	CASSRGTETDTQYF	TGCGCCAGCAGCCGGGGGACGGAAACAGATACGCAGTATTTT
TRBJ2-1	TRBV6-1	medium-sized	TRBD2	CASSETSGGHNEQFF	TGTGCCAGCAGTGAAACGAGCGGGGGGCACAATGAGCAGTTCTTC
TRBJ2-5	TRBV7-2	-	TRBD2	CASSFISGGFQETQYF	TGTGCCAGCAGCTTCATCAGCGGGGGATTCCAAGAGACCCAGTACTTC
TRBJ1-2	TRBV28	once	-	CATTDTLSGYTF	TGTGCCACCACGGACACCTTAAGTGGCTACACCTTC
TRBJ1-2	TRBV19	-	-	CASSIGFGRLSYGYTF	TGTGCCAGTAGTATAGGCTTCGGCAGGCTTTCCTATGGCTACACCTTC
TRBJ1-1	TRBV7-2	-	-	CASSLAPGEYTEAFF	TGTGCCAGCAGCTTAGCGCCAGGGGAGTACACTGAAGCTTTCTTT
TRBJ1-2	TRBV27	-	TRBD1	CASSSNRGGGYTF	TGTGCCAGCAGTTCCAACAGGGGCGGGGGCTACACCTTC
TRBJ1-4	TRBV5-1	-	TRBD1	CASTLARDREHPTNEKLFF	TGCGCCAGCACCTTAGCACGGGACAGGGAACACCCAACTAATGAAAAACTGTTTTTT
TRBJ2-2	TRBV25-1	-	TRBD1	CASGKRDRGRSGELFF	TGTGCCAGCGGGAAACGGGACAGGGGGCGGTCCGGGGAGCTGTTTTTT
TRBJ2-2	TRBV11-1	-	TRBD2	CASSLIGGAGSRELFF	TGTGCCAGCAGCTTAATCGGGGGGGCCGGTTCCCGGGAGCTGTTTTTT
TRBJ2-7	TRBV30	-	-	CAWRLTGGTYEQYF	TGTGCCTGGAGGTTGACGGGGGGCACCTACGAGCAGTACTTC
TRBJ1-4	TRBV11-2	once	TRBD1	CASSPGDRGPEKLFF	TGTGCCAGCAGCCCTGGGGACAGGGGCCCCGAAAAACTGTTTTTT
TRBJ2-2	TRBV5-3	many	TRBD2	CARSLRIGLAVPTNTGELFF	TGTGCCAGAAGCTTGAGGATCGGACTAGCGGTCCCTACTAACACCGGGGAGCTGTTTTTT
TRBJ2-5	TRBV7-9	-	-	CASTQWAVQYF	TGTGCCAGCACCCAATGGGCAGTACAGTACTTC
TRBJ1-1	TRBV18	few	-	CASSPGGLHTEAFF	TGTGCCAGCTCACCAGGCGGGCTGCACACTGAAGCTTTCTTT
TRBJ2-2	TRBV7-3	-	-	CASSRREQGTGELFF	TGTGCCAGCAGCCGCCGGGAGCAGGGCACCGGGGAGCTGTTTTTT
TRBJ1-1	TRBV19	-	TRBD1	CASSIFQGGFTEAFF	TGTGCCAGTAGTATTTTCCAGGGGGGCTTCACTGAAGCTTTCTTT
TRBJ1-1	TRBV30	-	-	CAWSRLTGGTEAFF	TGTGCCTGGAGCCGACTGACGGGGGGCACTGAAGCTTTCTTT
TRBJ1-1	TRBV18	-	-	CASSPQLNTEAFF	TGTGCCAGCTCACCACAGCTGAACACTGAAGCTTTCTTT
TRBJ2-7	TRBV24-1	few	-	CATSSGRALGEQYF	TGTGCCACCAGTTCTGGCAGGGCATTGGGCGAGCAGTACTTC
TRBJ1-6	TRBV10-3	many	TRBD1	CAISDGDRGANSPLHF	TGTGCCATCAGTGACGGAGACAGGGGAGCAAATTCACCCCTCCACTTT
TRBJ2-7	TRBV5-1	-	TRBD1	CASSPLRQGMGEQYF	TGCGCCAGCAGCCCTTTAAGACAGGGTATGGGGGAGCAGTACTTC
TRBJ1-5	TRBV15	-	-	CATSRRGPQPQHF	TGTGCCACCAGCAGAAGAGGGCCCCAGCCCCAGCATTTT
TRBJ1-1	TRBV27	-	-	CASRTPQGTEAFF	TGTGCCAGCAGGACACCCCAGGGTACTGAAGCTTTCTTT
TRBJ1-2	TRBV19	-	-	CASSIPRDIPPYGYTF	TGTGCCAGTAGTATACCTCGGGACATTCCGCCCTATGGCTACACCTTC
TRBJ1-2	TRBV28	once	-	CASSLRGGYTF	TGTGCCAGCAGTCTAAGGGGTGGCTACACCTTC
TRBJ2-5	TRBV29-1	-	TRBD2	CSGAGGGSLQETQYF	TGCAGCGGTGCCGGGGGGGGGTCCCTACAAGAGACCCAGTACTTC
TRBJ2-2	TRBV7-7	-	TRBD1	CASSLGQGATGELFF	TGTGCCAGCAGCTTAGGACAGGGGGCCACCGGGGAGCTGTTTTTT
TRBJ2-3	TRBV27	-	-	CASSWDFDTDTQYF	TGTGCCAGCAGTTGGGACTTTGACACAGATACGCAGTATTTT